One and the same sample provided the 5 T cell receptor beta chains below, sequenced in a study of identical twins (TCRdb year 2016). Library preparation used 5' RACE. Sequencer: Illumina HiSeq 2000. The public reads were quality trimmed at Q25 with fastp and then assembled into clones with MiXCR by TCRdb, keeping productive beta chains. For every CDR3 protein sequence, its rows merge into one entry that carries the most common genes and DNA. The sample data list about 500,000 distinct CDR3 sequences, and 14% of these were observed just once. The top ten clonotypes cover 0.98% of the sample. A further study also used this sample, focusing on yellow fever vaccine responses in identical twins.

The sequenced sample was CD4+ T cells sorted from blood. These receptors were taken from a woman under 30 in good health.

Only a few counts were recorded for this clonotype. The V gene is TRBV7-2, the J gene TRBJ2-7, with 13 bases that match TRBD2. The CDR3 covers 15 residues. Germline CDR1 reads SGHTA; CDR2 reads FQGNSA. Trimming removed 5 bases from V and 3 bases from J; junction bases left unmatched: 4. This chain's CDR3 is CASSIGTSGNYEQYF. The DNA for the CDR3 is TGTGCCAGCAGCATCGGGACTAGCGGGAACTACGAGCAGTACTTC. Complete variable domain (other parts from reference TRBV7-2 and TRBJ2-7): GAGVSQSPSNKVTEKGKDVELRCDPISGHTALYWYRQSLGQGLEFLIYFQGNSAPDKSGLPSDRFSAERTGGSVSTLTIQRTQQEDSAVYLCASSIGTSGNYEQYFGPGTRLTVT.

This clonotype was seen more than once but under ten times. V is TRBV6-1 and J is TRBJ2-7, with 12 bases fitting TRBD1. With 7 bases clipped from V and 6 bases from J, the junction kept 7 bases outside the gene matches. The CDR3 runs 14 residues. In germline, CDR1 is MNHNS, CDR2 SASEGT. In DNA, the CDR3 is TGTGCCAGCAAACGGGGACAGGGGGCTGGCGAGCAGTACTTC. Protein sequence: CASKRGQGAGEQYF.

The chain combines TRBV14 with TRBJ2-3; 7 bases map to TRBD1. Germline V gene lookup returns CDR1 SGHDN and CDR2 FVKESK. The length of the CDR3 is 11 residues. V lost 5 bases and J lost 11; bases outside the gene matches: 4. CDR3 sequence: CASSVRDRQYF. The CDR3 bases are TGTGCCAGCAGCGTCCGGGACAGGCAGTATTTT.

This chain uses TRBV20-1 with TRBJ2-3; no clear D. Germline V gives CDR1 DFQATT, CDR2 SNEGSKA (reference sequence). The CDR3 has 14 amino acids. V lost 1 base and J 0 bases, leaving 8 bases between the germline ends. CDR3 nucleotides: TGCAGTGCTAGAGTGATTTCTAGCACAGATACGCAGTATTTT. This codes for CSARVISSTDTQYF.

This clonotype came up many times. V usage is TRBV4-3 and J usage is TRBJ2-1; 16 positions agree with TRBD2. The ends lost 0 bases at V and 9 bases at J; junction bases unmatched: 8. This CDR3 contains 18 residues. Germline lookup yields CDR1 LGHNA and CDR2 YSLEER. The CDR3 coding sequence is TGCGCCAGCAGCCAAGATCTACCGGGACTAGCGGGAGGGGGTGAGCAGTTCTTC. Translating it yields CASSQDLPGLAGGGEQFF.